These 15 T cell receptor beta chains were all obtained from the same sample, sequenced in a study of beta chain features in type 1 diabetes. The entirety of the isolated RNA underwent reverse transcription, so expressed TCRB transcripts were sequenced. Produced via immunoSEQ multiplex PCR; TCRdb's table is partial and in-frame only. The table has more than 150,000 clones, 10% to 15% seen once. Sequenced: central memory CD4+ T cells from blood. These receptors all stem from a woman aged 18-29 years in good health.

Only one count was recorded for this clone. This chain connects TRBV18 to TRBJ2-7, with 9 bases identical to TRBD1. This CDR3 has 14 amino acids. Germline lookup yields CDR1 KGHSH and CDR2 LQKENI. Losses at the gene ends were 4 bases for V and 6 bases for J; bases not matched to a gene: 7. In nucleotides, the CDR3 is TGTGCCAGCTCACTTCAAACAGGGGGCATCGAGCAGTACTTC. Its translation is CASSLQTGGIEQYF.

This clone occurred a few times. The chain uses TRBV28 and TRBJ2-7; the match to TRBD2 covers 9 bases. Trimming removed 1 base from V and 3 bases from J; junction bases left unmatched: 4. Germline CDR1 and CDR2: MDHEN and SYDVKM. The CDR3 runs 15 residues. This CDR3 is CASSLFGSGSYEQYF. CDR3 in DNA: TGTGCCAGCAGTTTATTCGGTAGCGGGAGCTACGAGCAGTACTTC.

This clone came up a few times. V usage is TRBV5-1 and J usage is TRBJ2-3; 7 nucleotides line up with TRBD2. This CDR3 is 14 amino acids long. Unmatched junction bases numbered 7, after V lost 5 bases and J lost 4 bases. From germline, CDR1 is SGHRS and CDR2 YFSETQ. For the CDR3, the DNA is TGCGCCAGCAGTATCGGCGGGAGATCAGATACGCAGTATTTT. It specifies CASSIGGRSDTQYF.

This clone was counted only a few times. The CDR3 protein is CASSRYNNEKLFF. CDR3 in DNA: TGTGCCAGCAGCCGATACAATAATGAAAAACTGTTTTTT. The chain has TRBV7-9 and TRBJ1-4; no clear D. Germline lookup yields CDR1 SEHNR and CDR2 FQNEAQ (reference sequence). Trimming stripped 5 bases from V and 4 bases from J, with 8 bases between. The CDR3 has 13 residues.

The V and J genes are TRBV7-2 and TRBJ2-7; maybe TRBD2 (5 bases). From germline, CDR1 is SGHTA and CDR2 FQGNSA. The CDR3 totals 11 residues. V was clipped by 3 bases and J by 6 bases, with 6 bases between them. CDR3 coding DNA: TGTGCCAGCAGCTTCGCGGGCGAGCAGTACTTC. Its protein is CASSFAGEQYF.

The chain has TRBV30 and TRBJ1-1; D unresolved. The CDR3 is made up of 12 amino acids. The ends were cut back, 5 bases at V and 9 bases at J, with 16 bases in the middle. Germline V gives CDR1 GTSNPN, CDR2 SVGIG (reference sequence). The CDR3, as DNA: TGTGCCTGGGAGGATAATCTCGGAAAAGCTTTCTTT. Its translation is CAWEDNLGKAFF.

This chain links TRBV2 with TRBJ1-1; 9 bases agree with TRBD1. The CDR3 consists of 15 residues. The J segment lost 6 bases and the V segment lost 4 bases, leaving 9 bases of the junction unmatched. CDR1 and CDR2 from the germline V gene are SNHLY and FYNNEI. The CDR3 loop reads CASSVSGTGNSEAFF. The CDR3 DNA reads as TGTGCCAGCAGTGTGTCCGGGACAGGGAATTCTGAAGCTTTCTTT.

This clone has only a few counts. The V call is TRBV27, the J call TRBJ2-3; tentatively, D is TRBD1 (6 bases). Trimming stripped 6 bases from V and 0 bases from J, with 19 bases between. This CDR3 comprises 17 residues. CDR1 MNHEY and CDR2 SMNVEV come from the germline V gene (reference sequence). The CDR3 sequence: CASSAPGTLPSTDTQYF. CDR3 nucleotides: TGTGCCAGCAGCGCCCCCGGGACACTACCGAGCACAGATACGCAGTATTTT.

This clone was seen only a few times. CDR3 nucleotide sequence: TGCGCCAGCAGCCAAGATAAGAGGCGGGCCCACCCCACCAATGAGCAGTTCTTC. It is translated as CASSQDKRRAHPTNEQFF. The rearrangement uses TRBV4-1 and TRBJ2-1; possibly TRBD2 for D (5 bases). This CDR3 region has 18 residues. V dropped 0 bases and J dropped 6 bases, with 21 bases sitting between them. Germline lookup yields CDR1 MGHRA and CDR2 YSYEKL.

The chain's CDR3 is CATSRERQGTYEQYF. The CDR3 nucleotides read TGTGCCACCAGCAGAGAACGACAGGGAACCTACGAGCAGTACTTC. The chain combines TRBV15 with TRBJ2-7, with TRBD1 identical over 7 bases. From germline, CDR1 is LNHNV and CDR2 YYDKDF (reference sequence). This CDR3 has 15 amino acids. Losses at the gene ends were 0 bases for V and 2 bases for J; bases not matched to a gene: 4.

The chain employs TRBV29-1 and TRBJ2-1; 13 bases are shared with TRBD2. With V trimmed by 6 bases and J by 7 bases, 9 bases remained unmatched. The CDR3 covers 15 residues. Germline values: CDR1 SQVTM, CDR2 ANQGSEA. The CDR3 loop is CSVDGGTSGDNEQFF. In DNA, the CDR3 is TGCAGCGTGGACGGCGGGACTAGCGGGGATAATGAGCAGTTCTTC.

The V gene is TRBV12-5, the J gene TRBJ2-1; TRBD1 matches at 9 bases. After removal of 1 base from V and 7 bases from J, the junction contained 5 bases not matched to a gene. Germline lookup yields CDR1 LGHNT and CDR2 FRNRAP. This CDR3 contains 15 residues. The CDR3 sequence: CASGLAPGQGNEQFF. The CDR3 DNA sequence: TGTGCTAGTGGTTTGGCACCGGGACAGGGTAATGAGCAGTTCTTC.

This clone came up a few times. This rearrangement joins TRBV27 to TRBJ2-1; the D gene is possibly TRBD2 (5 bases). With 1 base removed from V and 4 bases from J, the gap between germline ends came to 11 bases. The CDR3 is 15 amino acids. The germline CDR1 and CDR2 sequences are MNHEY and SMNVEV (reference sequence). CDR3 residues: CASSLFTGYYNEQFF. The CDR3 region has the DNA TGTGCCAGCAGTTTATTTACGGGGTATTACAATGAGCAGTTCTTC.

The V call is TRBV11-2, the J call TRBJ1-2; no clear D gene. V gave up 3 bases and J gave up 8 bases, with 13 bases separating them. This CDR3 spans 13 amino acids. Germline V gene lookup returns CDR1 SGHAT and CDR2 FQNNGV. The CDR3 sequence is CASSFSGSRGYTF. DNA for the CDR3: TGTGCCAGCAGCTTCAGCGGGTCCAGAGGCTACACCTTC.

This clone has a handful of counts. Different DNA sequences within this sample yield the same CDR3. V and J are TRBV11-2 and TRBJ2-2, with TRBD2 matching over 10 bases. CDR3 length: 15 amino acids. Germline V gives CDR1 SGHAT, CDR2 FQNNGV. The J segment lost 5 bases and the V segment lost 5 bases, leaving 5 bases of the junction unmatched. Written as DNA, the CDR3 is TGTGCCAGCAGCCCAGCGGGAGGGCCGACCGGGGAGCTGTTTTTT. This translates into CASSPAGGPTGELFF.